Each of the 26 T cell receptor beta chains below was sequenced from the same sample in a study of regulatory T cells in long-lasting Graves disease. Through Arm-PCR of CDR3 regions and iRepertoire HTBI primers, TCR beta libraries were built. TCRdb re-called the multiplex PCR reads with MiXCR, one entry per CDR3 protein. The sample has more than 450,000 distinct CDR3 sequences, around 16% seen once; the top ten hold 9% to 15%. Time point: newly diagnosed GD, antithyroid drugs for less than 3 months. PBMCs provided the RNA from which the TCR library was made. The sample was also linked to a second study, of T cells in Graves' hyperthyroidism and ophthalmopathy.

Sequencing used peripheral blood mononuclear cells (PBMCs), obtained at new diagnosis, from a patient treated with antithyroid drugs. Source of these receptors: a man in his forties with Graves disease.

This clonotype was seen repeatedly, ten times or more. The gene calls are TRBV7-2 and TRBJ1-2; D ambiguous. V was cut by 1 base and J by 0 bases, with 6 bases left in between. CDR1 and CDR2 from the germline V gene are SGHTA and FQGNSA. CDR3 length: 14 amino acids. The CDR3 DNA sequence: TGTGCCAGCAGCTTAGTGAAAGCTAACTATGGCTACACCTTC. Its protein is CASSLVKANYGYTF.

This clonotype was detected many times. The chain links TRBV20-1 to TRBJ2-1; D ambiguous. The CDR3 runs to 14 residues. CDR1 and CDR2 (germline): DFQATT, SNEGSKA (reference sequence). V lost 6 bases, J lost 0 bases, and 12 bases lay in between. The CDR3 DNA reads TGCAGTGCCTACGGCGTAAGCTCCTACAATGAGCAGTTCTTC. It is translated as CSAYGVSSYNEQFF.

This clonotype was seen a handful of times. The V gene is TRBV7-9, the J gene TRBJ1-5; weak D call: TRBD1 (5 bases). The CDR3 covers 16 residues. Germline V gene data show CDR1 as SEHNR and CDR2 as FQNEAQ (reference sequence). V was pared by 2 bases and J by 7 bases, with 18 bases between. The CDR3 loop is CASSLRLAREEQPQHF. The CDR3 DNA follows: TGTGCCAGCAGCTTACGCTTGGCCAGGGAAGAACAGCCCCAGCATTTT. Using reference TRBV7-9 and TRBJ1-5 for the parts outside the CDR3, the full variable domain is DTGVSQNPRHKITKRGQNVTFRCDPISEHNRLYWYRQTLGQGPEFLTYFQNEAQLEKSRLLSDRFSAERPKGSFSTLEIQRTEQGDSAMYLCASSLRLAREEQPQHFGDGTRLSIL.

This clonotype turned up a few times. This chain joins TRBV3-1 and TRBJ1-1; a possible D gene is TRBD1 (6 bases). Germline CDR1 is LGHDT and CDR2 is YNNKEL (reference sequence). The CDR3 consists of 16 residues. V lost 0 bases and J 1 base, leaving 12 bases between the germline ends. CDR3 sequence (DNA): TGTGCCAGCAGCCAAGATTCAGGGACACAGAACACTGAAGCTTTCTTT. Its translation is CASSQDSGTQNTEAFF.

CDR3 DNA sequence: TGCAGCGTTGAAGAAACGGGACAGTCGAACACTGAAGCTTTCTTT. Translated, it gives CSVEETGQSNTEAFF. The rearrangement links TRBV29-1 to TRBJ1-1, with 7 bases that match TRBD1. Germline assignment: CDR1 SQVTM and CDR2 ANQGSEA. The J segment lost 1 base and the V segment lost 0 bases, leaving 5 bases of the junction unmatched. This CDR3 is 15 amino acids long.

V gene TRBV20-1 combines with J gene TRBJ2-7; the D gene is possibly TRBD2 (6 bases). V lost 4 bases, J lost 0 bases, and 10 bases lay in between. Germline CDR1 is DFQATT and CDR2 is SNEGSKA (reference sequence). The CDR3 is 13 residues long. CDR3 region: CSATGDFSYEQYF. CDR3 coding DNA: TGCAGTGCTACCGGGGACTTCTCCTACGAGCAGTACTTC.

This clonotype showed up just a few times. A much larger clone differs by one base, so this may be a read error. This chain joins TRBV3-1 and TRBJ2-7; perhaps TRBD1 as D (6 bases). Per the germline V gene, CDR1 is LGHDT and CDR2 is YNNKEL (reference sequence). This CDR3 is 12 amino acids long. The CDR3 bases are TGTGCCAGCAGCCCGACAGGCTACGAGCATTACTTC. Its translation is CASSPTGYEHYF.

This clonotype was counted ten times or more. V gene TRBV2 combines with J gene TRBJ2-3; D ambiguous. V dropped 7 bases and J dropped 6 bases, with 5 bases sitting between them. The CDR3 has 10 amino acids. Germline CDR1 reads SNHLY; CDR2 reads FYNNEI. CDR3 sequence reads: CASNLDTQYF. The CDR3 DNA is TGTGCCAGCAATTTGGATACGCAGTATTTT. Together with reference TRBV2 and TRBJ2-3, the CDR3 gives the full variable domain: EPEVTQTPSHQVTQMGQEVILRCVPISNHLYFYWYRQILGQKVEFLVSFYNNEISEKSEIFDDQFSVERPDGSNFTLKIRSTKLEDSAMYFCASNLDTQYFGPGTRLTVL.

The chain joins TRBV19 to TRBJ2-3, with a possible D match to TRBD2 (5 bases). The CDR3 consists of 14 residues. Germline CDR1 LNHDA, CDR2 SQIVND (reference sequence). V was pared by 3 bases and J by 4 bases, with 11 bases between. The CDR3 region has the DNA TGTGCCAGTAGTATCCTTGGGAGTTCAGATACGCAGTATTTT. Protein product: CASSILGSSDTQYF.

The chain employs TRBV28 and TRBJ1-5; 11 bases line up with TRBD1. There are 15 residues in the CDR3. Germline CDR1 MDHEN, CDR2 SYDVKM. The trim removed 3 bases at V and 7 bases at J, leaving 5 bases unmatched. The CDR3 DNA reads TGTGCCAGCAGTTTCCTCGGGACAGGGGGACAGCCCCAGCATTTT. Translating it yields CASSFLGTGGQPQHF.

This clonotype has a handful of counts. The CDR3 sequence: CASSDVAGGRGTQYF. The CDR3 DNA reads as TGCGCCAGCAGCGACGTAGCGGGAGGGCGAGGGACCCAGTACTTC. The chain couples TRBV5-1 to TRBJ2-5, with TRBD2 identical over 11 bases. This CDR3 has 15 residues. Per germline, CDR1 SGHRS and CDR2 YFSETQ. Germline trimming cut 4 bases from V and 7 bases from J; bases unmatched to any gene: 9.

This clonotype was observed a few times. The genes are TRBV30 and TRBJ1-5; the D is unclear. The ends were cut back, 2 bases at V and 7 bases at J, with 18 bases in the middle. CDR3 length: 15 amino acids. Germline V CDR1 and CDR2: GTSNPN, SVGIG (reference sequence). CDR3 sequence (DNA): TGTGCCTGGAGTAAACTTACTCAGGCGGGCCAGCCCCAGCATTTT. Amino acid sequence: CAWSKLTQAGQPQHF.

This clonotype appeared many times. The chain employs TRBV7-9 and TRBJ2-7; no definite D call. Trimming left V 7 bases short and J 3 bases short, with 7 bases between. The CDR3 length is 11 residues. CDR1 and CDR2 (germline): SEHNR, FQNEAQ (reference sequence). For the CDR3, the DNA is TGTGCCAGCACCCTGAACTACGAGCAGTACTTC. It specifies CASTLNYEQYF.

This clonotype has ten or more counts. V is TRBV5-1 and J is TRBJ2-3; no firm D call. Germline CDR1 is SGHRS and CDR2 is YFSETQ. V shed 1 base and J shed 1 base, with 16 bases lying between them. CDR3 size: 17 residues. Written as DNA, the CDR3 is TGCGCCAGCAGCTTGATCCACTCGAACCTTGGCACAGATACGCAGTATTTT. It translates to CASSLIHSNLGTDTQYF.

The chain has TRBV9 and TRBJ2-1; 10 nucleotides line up with TRBD2. Germline values: CDR1 SGDLS, CDR2 YYNGEE. Trimming took 0 bases from V and 7 from J; bases not matched to a gene: 10. The CDR3 sequence is 17 residues long. CDR3 nucleotide sequence: TGTGCCAGCAGCGTAGCGGGAGCGGGAGGGGTCTTAAATGAGCAGTTCTTC. This encodes CASSVAGAGGVLNEQFF.

The chain couples TRBV5-1 to TRBJ2-3, with TRBD1 matching 9 bases. The CDR3 totals 16 residues. V was pared by 4 bases and J by 2 bases, with 8 bases of the junction left unmatched. CDR1 and CDR2 from the germline V gene are SGHRS and YFSETQ. In DNA, the CDR3 is TGCGCCAGCAGCGGACCGACAGGGGGATTCACAGATACGCAGTATTTT. This encodes CASSGPTGGFTDTQYF.

The V gene is TRBV19, the J gene TRBJ2-3; D not certain. Germline V gene lookup returns CDR1 LNHDA and CDR2 SQIVND (reference sequence). The CDR3 runs 14 residues. Trimming took 5 bases from V and 6 from J, leaving 15 bases between them. CDR3 bases: TGTGCCAGTAGTCTGGGTAACCGTGCGGATACGCAGTATTTT. Translation: CASSLGNRADTQYF.

This chain links TRBV6-5 with TRBJ2-2; D gene ambiguous. V was pared by 0 bases and J by 2 bases, with 13 bases between. Germline-derived CDR1 and CDR2 are MNHEY and SVGAGI. The CDR3 has 17 residues. DNA of the CDR3: TGTGCCAGCAGTTACTCGACTCGTGGTTTTAACACCGGGGAGCTGTTTTTT. Translated, it gives CASSYSTRGFNTGELFF.

This clonotype was detected a few times. CDR3 region: CASSALAGGGTEAFF. DNA of the CDR3: TGTGCCAGCTCCGCTCTCGCGGGCGGGGGCACTGAAGCTTTCTTT. The gene calls are TRBV6-1 and TRBJ1-1, with D tentatively TRBD1 (5 bases). CDR1 is MNHNS, CDR2 SASEGT, per germline. The V end lost 8 bases, the J end lost 4 bases, and 20 bases lay between the germline ends. The CDR3 consists of 15 residues.

This clonotype was seen repeatedly, ten times or more. This chain uses TRBV11-2 with TRBJ2-4; D gene uncertain. Looked up from germline, CDR1 is SGHAT and CDR2 is FQNNGV. The CDR3 sequence is 12 residues long. With 1 base removed from V and 5 bases from J, the gap between germline ends came to 3 bases. The CDR3 here is CASSLGENIQYF. The CDR3 DNA is TGTGCCAGCAGCTTAGGGGAAAACATTCAGTACTTC.

This clonotype was seen at least ten times. The V gene is TRBV27, the J gene TRBJ2-2, with D uncertain. Germline CDR1 and CDR2: MNHEY and SMNVEV (reference sequence). Trimming shortened V by 5 bases and J by 1 base, and 11 bases separated the two germline ends. CDR3 length: 15 residues. In nucleotides, the CDR3 is TGTGCCAGCAGTCCATCGACACTGAACACCGGGGAGCTGTTTTTT. Translation: CASSPSTLNTGELFF.

This clonotype was recorded only once. The junction shows a germline mismatch at one end, possibly a read error. The chain joins TRBV20-1 to TRBJ2-1; 9 bases fit TRBD2. The CDR3 spans 15 residues. In germline, CDR1 is DFQATT, CDR2 SNEGSKA (reference sequence). The DNA of the CDR3 is TGCGGTGCTAGAGATCCATTAGCGGGAGACAATGAGCAGTTCTTC. Protein sequence: CGARDPLAGDNEQFF.

Regarding this clonotype: A much larger clone sits a single nucleotide away, making a read error possible. This chain joins TRBV2 and TRBJ2-4, with no clear D. The germline V gene has CDR1 SNHLY and CDR2 FYNNEI. Trimming cost V 10 bases and J 6 bases, with 13 bases left between them. The CDR3 runs 12 residues. As DNA, the CDR3 is TGTGCCAACAGAGCAAGTGGAAACATTCAGTACTTC. This gives the protein CANRASGNIQYF.

This clonotype was seen a few times. The gene calls are TRBV20-1 and TRBJ2-1; 16 bases agree with TRBD2. The CDR3 sequence is 17 residues long. V was pared by 6 bases and J by 1 base, with 6 bases of the junction left unmatched. Germline lookup yields CDR1 DFQATT and CDR2 SNEGSKA (reference sequence). The CDR3 DNA sequence: TGCAGTGCCCCGGGACTAGCGGGAGGGCAGTCCTACAATGAGCAGTTCTTC. Translating it yields CSAPGLAGGQSYNEQFF.

Sample share makes this clonotype medium-sized (0.01 to 0.1%). The chain recombines TRBV3-1 with TRBJ1-1; D not resolved. The germline V gene has CDR1 LGHDT and CDR2 YNNKEL (reference sequence). This CDR3 region has 14 residues. Trimming pared 2 bases from V and 4 bases from J, leaving 11 bases between. Written as DNA, the CDR3 is TGTGCCAGCAGCCAAAAACCAGGCGGCACTGAAGCTTTCTTT. Its translation is CASSQKPGGTEAFF.

The V and J genes are TRBV4-1 and TRBJ2-7; TRBD1 is a possible D gene (5 bases). CDR1 is MGHRA and CDR2 is YSYEKL in the germline V gene. Trimming took 9 bases from V and 2 from J, leaving 20 bases between them. There are 15 residues in the CDR3. The CDR3: CARVRTSRVPYEQYF. CDR3 nucleotide sequence: TGCGCCAGGGTGAGGACATCAAGGGTCCCCTACGAGCAGTACTTC.